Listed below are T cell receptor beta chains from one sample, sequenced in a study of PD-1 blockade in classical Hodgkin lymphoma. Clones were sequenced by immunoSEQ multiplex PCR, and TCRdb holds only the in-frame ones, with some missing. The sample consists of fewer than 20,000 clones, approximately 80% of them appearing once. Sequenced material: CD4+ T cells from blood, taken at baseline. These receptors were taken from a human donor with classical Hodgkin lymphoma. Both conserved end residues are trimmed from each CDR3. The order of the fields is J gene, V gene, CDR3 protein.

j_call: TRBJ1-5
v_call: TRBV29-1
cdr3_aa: SVGVLAGSNQPQH

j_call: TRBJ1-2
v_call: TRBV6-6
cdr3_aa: ASSHNEGTPYT

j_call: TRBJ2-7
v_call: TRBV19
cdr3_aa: ASSIRDTYEQY

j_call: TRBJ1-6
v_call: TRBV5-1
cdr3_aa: ASSSGQNNSPLH

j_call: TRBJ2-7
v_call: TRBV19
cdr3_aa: ASSMWLESYEQY

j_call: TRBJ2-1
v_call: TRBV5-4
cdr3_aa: ASSYGLAGDRREQF

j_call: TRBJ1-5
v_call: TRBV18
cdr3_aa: ASSPPGQGIPQH

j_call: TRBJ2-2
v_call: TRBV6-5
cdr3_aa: ASSYRGGELF

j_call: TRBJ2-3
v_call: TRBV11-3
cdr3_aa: ASSSPGTDTQY

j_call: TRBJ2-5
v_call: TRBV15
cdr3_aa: ATSRGGTSGQETQY

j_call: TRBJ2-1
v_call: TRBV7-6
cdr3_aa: ASSPGLALSYNEQF

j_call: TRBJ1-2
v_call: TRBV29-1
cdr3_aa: SVGDRTDGYT

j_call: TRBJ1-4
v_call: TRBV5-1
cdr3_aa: ASSPQGPTGGNEKLF

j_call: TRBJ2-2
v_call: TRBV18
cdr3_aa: ASSREPWVSTGELF

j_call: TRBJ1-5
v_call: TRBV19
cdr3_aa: ASSMTNQPQH

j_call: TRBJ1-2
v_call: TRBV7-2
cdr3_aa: ASSFTGGRNYGYT

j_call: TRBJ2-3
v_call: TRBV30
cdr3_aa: AWRVGSGRMDTQY

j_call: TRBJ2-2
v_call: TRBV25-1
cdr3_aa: ASSGTSGEYTGELF

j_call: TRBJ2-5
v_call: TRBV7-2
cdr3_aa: ASHPGGPQETQY

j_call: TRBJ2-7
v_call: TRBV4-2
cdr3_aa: ASSQGRRLGGEQY

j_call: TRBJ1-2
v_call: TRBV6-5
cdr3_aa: ASSSFGVSYGYT

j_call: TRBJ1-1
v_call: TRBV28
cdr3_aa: ASSSPTRSGDTEAF

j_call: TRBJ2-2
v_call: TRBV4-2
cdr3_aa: ASRKRGANTGELF

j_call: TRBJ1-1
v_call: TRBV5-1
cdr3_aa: ASSWSWTGGEAF

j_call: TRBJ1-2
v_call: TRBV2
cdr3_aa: ASSVATASSYT

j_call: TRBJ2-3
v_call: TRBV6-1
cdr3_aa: ASSEGGDADTQY

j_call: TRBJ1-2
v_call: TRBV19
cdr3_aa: ASSTGRRYGYT

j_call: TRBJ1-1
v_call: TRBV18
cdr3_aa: ASSSWGGNTEAF

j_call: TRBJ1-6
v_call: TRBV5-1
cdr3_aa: ASSPTPANSPLH

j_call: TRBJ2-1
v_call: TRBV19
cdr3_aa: ASSAEGAYNEQF

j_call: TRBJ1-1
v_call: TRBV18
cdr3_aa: ASSPIMDRNTEAF